The 5 T cell receptor beta chains below were found in one sample sequenced in a study of T cell repertoires in cytomegalovirus infection. TCRdb reanalysed the reads using MiXCR and keeps one entry per CDR3 protein. The sample holds 110,000 or so distinct CDR3 sequences, 30% seen once. Their antigens are not known. This specimen was CD8+ T cells from cultured PBMCs, taken from culture after CMV antigen stimulation. Every receptor here comes from a human donor in good health (CMV status not recorded). Some clones in this sample may be carry-over from other donors' samples.

V gene TRBV18 combines with J gene TRBJ2-7; D not certain. The ends were cut back, 4 bases at V and 0 bases at J, with 16 bases in the middle. Germline lookup yields CDR1 KGHSH and CDR2 LQKENI. The CDR3 spans 16 residues. CDR3 protein: CASSLRQEKPSYEQYF. The CDR3, as DNA: TGTGCCAGCTCACTGAGGCAGGAAAAACCCTCCTACGAGCAGTACTTC.

The chain links TRBV7-8 to TRBJ2-1; 15 nucleotides align to TRBD2. J was trimmed by 0 bases and V by 1 base; bases with no gene match: 4. CDR1 is SGHVS and CDR2 is FQNEAQ in the germline V gene. The CDR3 consists of 19 residues. CDR3: CASSLEGLAGGSSYNEQFF. The CDR3 DNA reads TGTGCCAGCAGCTTAGAAGGACTAGCGGGGGGGAGCTCCTACAATGAGCAGTTCTTC.

The V gene is TRBV6-5, the J gene TRBJ2-4, with 7 bases lining up with TRBD2. Germline loops: CDR1 MNHEY, CDR2 SVGAGI. The CDR3 spans 14 residues. After removal of 0 bases from V and 14 bases from J, the junction contained 10 bases not matched to a gene. This CDR3 reads CASSYSGGLGPEYF. CDR3 DNA sequence: TGTGCCAGCAGTTACTCCGGGGGGTTGGGGCCCGAGTACTTC.

The chain joins TRBV5-8 to TRBJ1-2; perhaps TRBD1 as D (5 bases). CDR3 size: 15 residues. CDR1 is SGHTS and CDR2 is YDEGEE in the germline V gene. Trimming left V 4 bases short and J 1 base short, with 14 bases between. Here the CDR3 DNA reads TGTGCCAGCAGCAAGAAGACAGACGTTAACTATGGCTACACCTTC. It codes for CASSKKTDVNYGYTF.

The V and J genes are TRBV28 and TRBJ2-5, with 11 bases lining up with TRBD2. The CDR3 is 17 amino acids. Germline V CDR1 and CDR2: MDHEN, SYDVKM. The V and J ends lost 2 bases and 3 bases, in that order; junction bases with no gene match: 8. The CDR3 sequence is CASSLASPTSGKETQYF. For the CDR3, the DNA is TGTGCCAGCAGTTTAGCTAGCCCGACTAGCGGGAAAGAGACCCAGTACTTC.